This T cell receptor beta chain was captured by sequencing in a study of T cell repertoires in aging, cancer and after chemotherapy. As for the study in general: Glioblastoma patients receiving temozolomide-based therapy gave paired samples before and after chemotherapy. The full dataset contained roughly 9 million TCR reads.

This clonotype is termed medium-sized. The template was genomic DNA from peripheral blood, not RNA. Rearranged V-D-J TRB sequences were amplified with a mixed TRB-A/B primer pool. TCRdb itself ran the multiplex PCR reads through MiXCR, one entry per CDR3 protein. This table has a few thousand distinct CDR3 sequences, 24% appearing once. Sequencing used blood. The clonotype originates from a human donor with a solid tumor.

The CDR3 nucleotides read TGCGCCAGCAGCTTGACGCTGGATGGCTACACCTTC. This codes for CASSLTLDGYTF. J is TRBJ1-2 and V is TRBV5-1, with unresolved D. The germline V and J ends were trimmed by 1 base and 6 bases, with 7 bases remaining between them. The CDR3 runs to 12 residues. Per the germline V gene, CDR1 is SGHRS and CDR2 is YFSETQ.